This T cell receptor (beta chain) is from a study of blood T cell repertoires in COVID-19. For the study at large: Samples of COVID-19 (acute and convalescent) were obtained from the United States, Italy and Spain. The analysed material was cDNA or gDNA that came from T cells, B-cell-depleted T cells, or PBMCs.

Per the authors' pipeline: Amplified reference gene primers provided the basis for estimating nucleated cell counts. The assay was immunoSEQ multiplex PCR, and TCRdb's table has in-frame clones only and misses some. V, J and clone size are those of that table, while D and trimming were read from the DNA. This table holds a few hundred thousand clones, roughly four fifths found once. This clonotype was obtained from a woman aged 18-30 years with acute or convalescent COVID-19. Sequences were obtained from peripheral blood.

CDR3 amino acids: CASSTTSGDTDTQYF. As DNA, the CDR3 is TGTGCCAGCTCAACGACTAGCGGAGACACAGATACGCAGTATTTT. The chain recombines TRBV18 with TRBJ2-3, with TRBD2 identical over 9 bases. V was pared by 5 bases and J by 2 bases, with 5 bases of the junction left unmatched. The CDR3 has 15 amino acids. Germline CDR1 reads KGHSH; CDR2 reads LQKENI.